The rows below give T cell receptor beta chains drawn from one sample of a study of somatic mutations in cytotoxic T cells in rheumatoid arthritis. Sequenced by immunoSEQ multiplex PCR; TCRdb stores in-frame clones only, minus some. This table has 18,000 or so clones, around 79% appearing once. The sample taken for sequencing was CD8+ T cells sorted from blood. Every receptor here comes from a woman in her sixties in good health. Each CDR3 is given without its conserved first and last residue. The D gene is left open where the match is weak.

J	V	D	CDR3
TRBJ1-1	TRBV10-3	.	AISESAREAF
TRBJ1-1	TRBV21-1	.	ASSPTYIPPEAF
TRBJ2-3	TRBV7-6	TRBD2	ASSLARGGSINTQY
TRBJ1-4	TRBV11-2	.	ASSPGRNNEKLF
TRBJ1-1	TRBV29-1	TRBD1	SVTGVEDEAF
.	TRBV27	.	ASSGGPGNYEQY
TRBJ2-7	TRBV5-5	.	ASSLPPVPYHYEQY
TRBJ2-7	TRBV10-1	TRBD1	ASSESAAGQGVAYEQY
TRBJ2-7	TRBV9	TRBD1	ASSVEEARGLEEQY
TRBJ2-3	TRBV2	TRBD2	ASSDYGTSGRGGTDTQY
TRBJ2-7	TRBV28	TRBD1	ASSLELAGGDYEQY
TRBJ2-1	TRBV7-9	.	ASRASLLDEQF
TRBJ2-2	TRBV27	.	ASSLNRRGTGELF
TRBJ1-1	TRBV19	.	ASRTDGYMNTEAF
TRBJ2-1	TRBV7-2	.	ASSPTPWGSYSYNEQF
TRBJ1-1	TRBV19	TRBD1	ASSFRQGYTEAF
TRBJ2-3	TRBV5-1	TRBD1	ASSLPLLRTGVTDTQY
TRBJ2-7	TRBV4-1	.	ASSQEIEGKNYEQY
TRBJ2-7	TRBV25-1	.	ASSHGTYEQY
TRBJ2-7	TRBV5-4	.	ASSLAAAGPPYEQY
TRBJ1-5	TRBV7-2	TRBD1	ASSLVGTGGSNQPQH
TRBJ1-2	TRBV11-2	.	ASSFPAGFIGYT
TRBJ2-1	TRBV7-2	.	ASSSTNYNEQF
TRBJ2-1	TRBV18	.	ASPPRGRNNEQF
TRBJ2-7	TRBV25-1	TRBD2	ASRIGGVAEQY
TRBJ2-6	TRBV29-1	.	SVEDRVDLGANVLT
TRBJ2-7	TRBV10-2	.	ASSEGPDSYEQY
TRBJ1-1	TRBV5-4	.	ASSSPAFADTEAF
TRBJ2-7	TRBV6-5	.	ASGSGGYEQY
TRBJ1-1	TRBV19	TRBD1	ASSDRGTEAF
TRBJ2-7	TRBV11-2	.	ASSFSQGSSYEQY
TRBJ2-1	TRBV6-4	TRBD1	ASSEVGTGANEQF
TRBJ2-7	TRBV7-6	TRBD1	ASSPSPDLGATGQGHPYEQY
TRBJ1-4	TRBV30	.	ASYNEKLF
TRBJ2-7	TRBV19	TRBD1	ASSPGQGVDEQY
TRBJ1-2	TRBV19	.	ASSILATDGGYT
TRBJ1-1	TRBV4-1	.	ASSQEKGLMNTEAF
TRBJ1-1	TRBV29-1	.	SVEGREFSSYTEAF
TRBJ2-7	TRBV9	TRBD2	ASARGSRDYFYEQY
TRBJ1-1	TRBV4-1	TRBD1	ASSQDPGGNTEAF
TRBJ2-2	TRBV6-5	TRBD2	ASRRLARNTGELF
TRBJ2-5	TRBV4-1	.	ASSQVGGQKETQY
TRBJ2-7	TRBV19	.	ASSIDAGGHYEQY
TRBJ2-1	TRBV27	TRBD2	ASSFGGAYNEQF
TRBJ2-1	TRBV5-1	TRBD2	ASSLVLRSPTSGGYNEQF
TRBJ2-1	TRBV4-2	TRBD2	ASSQAAGRDEQF
TRBJ2-3	TRBV11-2	TRBD2	ASSSQTSGYTDTQY
TRBJ2-4	TRBV2	.	ASLRGKEAKNIQY
TRBJ1-2	TRBV6-1	.	ASSEVPMGYGYT
TRBJ1-4	TRBV7-2	.	ASSPFPGLATNEKLF
TRBJ1-5	TRBV6-1	.	ASSIGRYSNQPQH
TRBJ2-2	TRBV2	.	ASNPGQTNTGELF
TRBJ2-2	TRBV5-4	TRBD2	ASSLVGLAGSGELF
TRBJ2-6	TRBV5-5	.	ASSLVGESEGANVLT
TRBJ1-1	TRBV19	.	ASSLGTLGPF
TRBJ2-3	TRBV6-4	TRBD1	ASSLDGTGKGTQY
TRBJ2-6	TRBV28	.	ASSFSGRVAGANVLT
TRBJ1-1	TRBV10-3	.	AISESTAWGGHEAF
TRBJ2-1	TRBV29-1	TRBD2	SVYAHLAGSVDEQF